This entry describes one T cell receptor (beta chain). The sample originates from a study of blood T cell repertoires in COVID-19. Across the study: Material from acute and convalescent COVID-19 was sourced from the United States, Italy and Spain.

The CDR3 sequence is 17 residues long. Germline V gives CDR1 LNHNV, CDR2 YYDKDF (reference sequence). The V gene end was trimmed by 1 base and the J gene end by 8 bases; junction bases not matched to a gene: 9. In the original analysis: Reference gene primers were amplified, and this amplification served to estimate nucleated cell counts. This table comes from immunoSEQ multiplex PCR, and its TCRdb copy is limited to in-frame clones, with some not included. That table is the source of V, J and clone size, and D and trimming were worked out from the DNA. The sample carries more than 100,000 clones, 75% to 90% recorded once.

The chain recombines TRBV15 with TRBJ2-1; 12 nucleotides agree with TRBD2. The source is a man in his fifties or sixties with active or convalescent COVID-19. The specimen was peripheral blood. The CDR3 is CATSRGFLAGGPDEQFF. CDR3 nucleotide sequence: TGTGCCACCAGCAGAGGGTTCCTAGCGGGAGGGCCGGATGAGCAGTTCTTC.